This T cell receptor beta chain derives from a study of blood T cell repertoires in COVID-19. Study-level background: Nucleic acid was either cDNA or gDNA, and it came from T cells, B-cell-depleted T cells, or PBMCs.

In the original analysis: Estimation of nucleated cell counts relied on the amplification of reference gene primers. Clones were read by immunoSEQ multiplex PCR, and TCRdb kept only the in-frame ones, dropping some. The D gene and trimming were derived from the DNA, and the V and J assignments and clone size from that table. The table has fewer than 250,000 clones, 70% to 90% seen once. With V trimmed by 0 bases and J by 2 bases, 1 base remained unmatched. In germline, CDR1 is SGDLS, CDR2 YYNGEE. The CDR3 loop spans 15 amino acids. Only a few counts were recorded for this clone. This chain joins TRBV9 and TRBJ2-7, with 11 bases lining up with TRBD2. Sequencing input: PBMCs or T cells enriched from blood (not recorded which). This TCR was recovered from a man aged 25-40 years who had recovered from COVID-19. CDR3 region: CASSVATSGTYEQYF. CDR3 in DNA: TGTGCCAGCAGCGTAGCGACTAGCGGGACCTACGAGCAGTACTTC.